This T cell receptor (beta chain) was sequenced in a study of blood T cell repertoires in COVID-19. At the level of the study: Spain, Italy and the United States supplied samples that represented acute and convalescent COVID-19. Nucleic acid was either cDNA or gDNA, and it came from T cells, B-cell-depleted T cells, or PBMCs.

Germline V lookup: CDR1 MNHNS, CDR2 SASEGT. This CDR3 has 16 residues. V dropped 1 base and J dropped 4; count of bases not matched to a gene: 9. Authors' analysis steps: Reference gene primer amplification yielded estimated nucleated cell counts. The repertoire was sequenced with immunoSEQ multiplex PCR; TCRdb's copy has only in-frame clones and lacks some. V and J calls and clone size are given by that table; D and trimming were obtained from the DNA. The sample includes under 300,000 clones, 79% seen only once; the top ten take about 4%. Sequencing was carried out using peripheral blood. This TCR was sampled from a woman in her forties with active or convalescent COVID-19. The chain is built from TRBV6-1 and TRBJ1-2, with 7 bases lining up with TRBD1. CDR3 coding DNA: TGTGCCAGCAGTGAAGAAGGGGACAGCCTACTCTATGGCTACACCTTC. It encodes CASSEEGDSLLYGYTF.